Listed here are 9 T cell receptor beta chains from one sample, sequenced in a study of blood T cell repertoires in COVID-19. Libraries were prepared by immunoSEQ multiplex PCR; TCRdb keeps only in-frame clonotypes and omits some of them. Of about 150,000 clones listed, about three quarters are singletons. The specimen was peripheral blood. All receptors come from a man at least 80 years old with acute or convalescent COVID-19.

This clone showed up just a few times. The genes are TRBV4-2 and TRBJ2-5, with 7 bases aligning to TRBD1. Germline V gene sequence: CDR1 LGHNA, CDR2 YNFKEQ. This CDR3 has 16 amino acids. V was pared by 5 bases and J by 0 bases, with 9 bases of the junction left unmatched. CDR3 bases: TGTGCCAGCAGCGAAGGGACAGCGGACCACCAAGAGACCCAGTACTTC. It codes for CASSEGTADHQETQYF.

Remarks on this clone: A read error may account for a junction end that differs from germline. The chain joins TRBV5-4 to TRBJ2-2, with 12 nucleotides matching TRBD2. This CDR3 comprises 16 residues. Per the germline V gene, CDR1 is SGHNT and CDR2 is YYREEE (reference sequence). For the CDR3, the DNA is TGTGCCAGCAGGTTGGGACTAGCGGGGAACACCGGGGAGCTGTTTTTT. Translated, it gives CASRLGLAGNTGELFF.

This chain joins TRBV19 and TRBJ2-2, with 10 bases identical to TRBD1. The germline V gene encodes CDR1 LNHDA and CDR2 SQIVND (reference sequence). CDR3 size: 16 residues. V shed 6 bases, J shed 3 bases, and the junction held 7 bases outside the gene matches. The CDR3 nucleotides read TGTGCCAGTAGGGTGGGGACAGGGGACTACACCGGGGAGCTGTTTTTT. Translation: CASRVGTGDYTGELFF. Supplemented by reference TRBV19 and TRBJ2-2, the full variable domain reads DGGITQSPKYLFRKEGQNVTLSCEQNLNHDAMYWYRQDPGQGLRLIYYSQIVNDFQKGDIAEGYSVSREKKESFPLTVTSAQKNPTAFYLCASRVGTGDYTGELFFGEGSRLTVL.

For the CDR3, the DNA is TGTGCCAGCAGCAAAGGAAACTGCTCCGAAATTAGCTCCTACAATGAGCAGTTCTTC. Its protein product is CASSKGNCSEISSYNEQFF. V gene TRBV21-1 combines with J gene TRBJ2-1; the DNA was not compared with TRBD2, the D call given in the table. TRBV21-1 is termed a pseudogene. This CDR3 is built from 19 residues.

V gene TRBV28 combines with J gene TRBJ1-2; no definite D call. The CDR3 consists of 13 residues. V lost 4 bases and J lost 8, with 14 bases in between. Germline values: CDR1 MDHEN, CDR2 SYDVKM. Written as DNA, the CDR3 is TGTGCCAGCAGTTCCGGGGTGAATGTGGGCTACACCTTC. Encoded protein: CASSSGVNVGYTF.

CDR3 DNA sequence: TGCAGCGTTGAAATAACTGTTAATCAGCCCCAGCATTTT. This encodes CSVEITVNQPQHF. The chain combines TRBV29-1 with TRBJ1-5; D remains unclear. Trimming took 2 bases from V and 4 from J, leaving 9 bases between them. The CDR3 runs 13 residues. Germline V gives CDR1 SQVTM, CDR2 ANQGSEA.

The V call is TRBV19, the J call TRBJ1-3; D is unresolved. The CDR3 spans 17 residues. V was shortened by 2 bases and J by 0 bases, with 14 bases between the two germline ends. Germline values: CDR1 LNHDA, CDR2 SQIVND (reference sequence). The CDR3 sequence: CASSITWARNSGNTIYF. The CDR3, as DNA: TGTGCCAGTAGTATAACGTGGGCACGGAACTCTGGAAACACCATATATTTT.

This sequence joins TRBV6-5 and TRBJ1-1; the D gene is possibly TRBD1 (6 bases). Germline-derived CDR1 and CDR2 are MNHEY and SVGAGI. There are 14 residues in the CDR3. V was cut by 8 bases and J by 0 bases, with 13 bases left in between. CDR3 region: CASRQVGLNTEAFF. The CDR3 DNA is TGTGCCAGCCGACAGGTAGGCCTGAACACTGAAGCTTTCTTT.

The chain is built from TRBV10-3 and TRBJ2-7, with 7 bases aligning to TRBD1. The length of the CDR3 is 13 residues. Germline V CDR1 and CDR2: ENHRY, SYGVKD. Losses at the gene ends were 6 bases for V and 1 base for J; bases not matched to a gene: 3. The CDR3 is CAIRQTGSYEQYV. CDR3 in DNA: TGTGCCATCAGGCAGACAGGGTCCTACGAGCAGTACGTC.